This TCR beta chain was sequenced during a study of T-cell memory formation after mild COVID-19. V was pared by 5 bases and J by 6 bases, with 11 bases between. Germline V gene lookup returns CDR1 SGHTA and CDR2 FQGNSA. This CDR3 region has 13 residues. This clonotype occurred a few times. Constant-segment-primed 5'RACE gave TCR alpha and TCR beta cDNA libraries with sample barcodes and UMIs. TCRdb passed the 5' RACE reads through MiXCR, listing each CDR3 protein once. The sample carries roughly 610,000 distinct CDR3 sequences, 15% to 20% recorded once. Material for sequencing was PBMCs or a T cell subset sorted from them (not recorded which). The receptor comes from an adult woman who had mild COVID-19 (a few samples of this study predate the infection). Cell type and time point are not known. This sequence joins TRBV7-2 and TRBJ1-5; a possible D gene is TRBD1 (5 bases). CDR3 DNA: TGTGCCAGCAGCCCGGGGGTAGTTCAGCCCCAGCATTTT. It specifies CASSPGVVQPQHF.